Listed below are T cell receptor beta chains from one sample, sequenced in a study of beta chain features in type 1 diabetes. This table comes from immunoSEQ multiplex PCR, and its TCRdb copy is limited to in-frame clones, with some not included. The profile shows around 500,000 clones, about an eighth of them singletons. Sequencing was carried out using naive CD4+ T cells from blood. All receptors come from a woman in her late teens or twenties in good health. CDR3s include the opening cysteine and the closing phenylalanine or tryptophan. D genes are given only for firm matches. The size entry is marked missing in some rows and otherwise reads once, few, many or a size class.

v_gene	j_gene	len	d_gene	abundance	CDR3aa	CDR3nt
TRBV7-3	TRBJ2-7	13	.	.	CASSLSAGYEQYF	TGTGCCAGCAGCTTAAGTGCAGGCTACGAGCAGTACTTC
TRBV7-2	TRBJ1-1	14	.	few	CASSTANWGTEAFF	TGTGCCAGCAGTACTGCGAATTGGGGCACTGAAGCTTTCTTT
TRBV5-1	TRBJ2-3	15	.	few	CASSTQGGGTDTQYF	TGCGCCAGCAGCACCCAGGGCGGTGGGACAGATACGCAGTATTTT
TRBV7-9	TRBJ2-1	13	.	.	CASSLAFPNEQFF	TGTGCCAGCAGCTTAGCTTTTCCGAATGAGCAGTTCTTC
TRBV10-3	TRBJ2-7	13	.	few	CAISEGTLYEQYF	TGTGCCATCAGTGAAGGGACTCTCTACGAGCAGTACTTC
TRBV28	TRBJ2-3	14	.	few	CASSPLGRTDTQYF	TGTGCCAGCAGCCCTCTGGGCCGCACAGATACGCAGTATTTT
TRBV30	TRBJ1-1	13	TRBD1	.	CASDRGRNTEAFF	TGTGCCTCTGACAGGGGACGGAACACTGAAGCTTTCTTT
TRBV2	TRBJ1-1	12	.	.	CASRRIGELAFF	TGTGCCAGCAGGCGCATAGGGGAACTGGCTTTCTTT
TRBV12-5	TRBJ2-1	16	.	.	CASGSVGQGGYNEQFF	TGTGCTAGTGGTAGTGTTGGACAAGGAGGCTACAATGAGCAGTTCTTC
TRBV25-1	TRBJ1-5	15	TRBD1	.	CASSRGTGSNQPQHF	TGTGCCAGCAGTAGGGGGACAGGGAGCAATCAGCCCCAGCATTTT
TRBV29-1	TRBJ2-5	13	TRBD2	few	CSLGLAGGVTQYF	TGCAGCCTTGGACTAGCGGGAGGAGTGACCCAGTACTTC
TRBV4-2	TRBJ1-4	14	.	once	CASSGGGREVKLFF	TGTGCCAGCAGCGGTGGCGGAAGGGAGGTAAAACTGTTTTTT
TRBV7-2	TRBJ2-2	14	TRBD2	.	CASSLTLAAGELFF	TGTGCCAGCAGCTTAACCCTAGCGGCCGGGGAGCTGTTTTTT
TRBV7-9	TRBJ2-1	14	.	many	CASSPGTPYNEQFF	TGTGCCAGCAGCCCTGGGACACCCTACAATGAGCAGTTCTTC
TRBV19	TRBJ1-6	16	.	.	CAASRRLSSYNSPLHF	TGTGCCGCTAGCAGAAGGCTGAGCTCCTATAATTCACCCCTCCACTTT
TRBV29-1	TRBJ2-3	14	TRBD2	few	CSVGTSGSRDTQYF	TGCAGCGTTGGGACTAGCGGGAGTAGAGATACGCAGTATTTT
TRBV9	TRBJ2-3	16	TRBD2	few	CASSVGGGDYTDTQYF	TGTGCCAGCAGCGTAGGTGGCGGGGACTACACAGATACGCAGTATTTT
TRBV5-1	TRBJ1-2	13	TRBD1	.	CASRPGQGDGYTF	TGCGCCAGCAGGCCTGGACAGGGAGATGGCTACACCTTC
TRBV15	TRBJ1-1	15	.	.	CATRLRDGVNTEAFF	TGTGCCACCAGGCTAAGAGATGGGGTGAACACTGAAGCTTTCTTT
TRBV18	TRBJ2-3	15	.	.	CASSPRAGVGDTQYF	TGTGCCAGCTCACCGCGGGCCGGGGTTGGAGATACGCAGTATTTT
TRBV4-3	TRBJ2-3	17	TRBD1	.	CASSGGTGTGWTDTQYF	TGCGCCAGCAGCGGAGGCACCGGGACAGGGTGGACAGATACGCAGTATTTT
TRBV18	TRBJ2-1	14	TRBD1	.	CASSPQGVHNEQFF	TGTGCCAGCTCACCCCAGGGGGTCCACAATGAGCAGTTCTTC
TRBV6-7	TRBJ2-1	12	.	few	CASSYPLGTRFF	TGTGCCAGCAGTTACCCCCTAGGCACGCGGTTCTTC
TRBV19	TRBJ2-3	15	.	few	CASSNRDRLTDTQYF	TGTGCCAGTAGCAACCGGGACCGTCTCACAGATACGCAGTATTTT
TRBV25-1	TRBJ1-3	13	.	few	CASSYSSGNTIYF	TGTGCCAGCAGTTACAGCTCTGGAAACACCATATATTTT
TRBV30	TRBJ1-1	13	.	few	CAYATEIPTEAFF	TGTGCCTACGCAACAGAGATCCCAACTGAAGCTTTCTTT
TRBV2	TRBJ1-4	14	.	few	CASRGRIQSEKLFF	TGTGCCAGCAGGGGGAGGATTCAGAGCGAAAAACTGTTTTTT
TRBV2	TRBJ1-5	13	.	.	CASSDRAVQPQHF	TGTGCCAGCAGTGACAGGGCAGTACAGCCCCAGCATTTT
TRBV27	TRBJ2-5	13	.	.	CASSLGPQASQYF	TGTGCCAGCAGTTTAGGCCCCCAAGCATCACAGTACTTC
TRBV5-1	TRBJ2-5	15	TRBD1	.	CASSLGGQGPETQYF	TGCGCCAGCAGCTTGGGAGGACAGGGTCCAGAGACCCAGTACTTC
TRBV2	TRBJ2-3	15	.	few	CASSLTSVSTDTQYF	TGTGCCAGCAGCCTCACTAGTGTGAGCACAGATACGCAGTATTTT
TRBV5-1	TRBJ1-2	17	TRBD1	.	CASSLAQGLADGYGYTF	TGCGCCAGCAGCTTGGCACAGGGGTTGGCTGATGGCTATGGCTACACCTTC
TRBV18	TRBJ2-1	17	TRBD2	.	CASSPLPGTTSYNEQFF	TGTGCCAGCTCACCACTCCCCGGGACTACCTCCTACAATGAGCAGTTCTTC
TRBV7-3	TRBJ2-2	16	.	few	CASSSQGLYLFRELFF	TGTGCCAGCAGTTCTCAGGGATTGTACCTATTCAGGGAGCTGTTTTTT
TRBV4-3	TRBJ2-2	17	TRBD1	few	CASSPRTGIGNTGELFF	TGCGCCAGCAGCCCCCGGACAGGTATCGGGAACACCGGGGAGCTGTTTTTT
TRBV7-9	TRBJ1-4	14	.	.	CASSLAAGAGPLFF	TGTGCCAGCAGCTTAGCGGCAGGGGCAGGCCCACTGTTTTTT
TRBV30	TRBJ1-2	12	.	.	CAWSPTDYGYTF	TGTGCCTGGAGTCCTACGGACTATGGCTACACCTTC
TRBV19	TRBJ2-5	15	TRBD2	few	CASSTSGRSQETQYF	TGTGCCAGTAGTACTAGCGGGAGGTCTCAGGAGACCCAGTACTTC
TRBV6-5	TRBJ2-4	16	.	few	CASSSRGRGGPNIQYF	TGTGCCAGCAGTTCCCGTGGGCGAGGTGGCCCCAACATTCAGTACTTC
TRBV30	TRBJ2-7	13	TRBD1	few	CAWRGTGWGEQYF	TGTGCCTGGAGGGGGACAGGTTGGGGCGAGCAGTACTTC